The T cell receptor (beta chain) under discussion was sequenced for a study of siplizumab effects on memory and regulatory T cells. Overall study findings and caveats: Naive T cells were seemingly more diverse than memory cells, and major contributions to the alloresponse seemed to be made by them.

The junction had 9 bases not matched to a gene; V was cut back by 4 bases and J by 0 bases. Germline V gene data show CDR1 as SEHNR and CDR2 as FQNEAQ (reference sequence). The CDR3 has 17 amino acids. With regard to this clone: Its matching antigen is unknown.

Repertoires were generated with immunoSEQ multiplex PCR, while TCRdb's copy carries only in-frame clones and drops some. The sample has about 110,000 clones; 80% to 95% are singletons. The clonotype was recovered from a human donor in good health. The V and J genes are TRBV7-9 and TRBJ1-2, with 9 bases lining up with TRBD1. The specimen sequenced was CD4+ T cells sorted from blood. The CDR3 loop is CASSSLVGQGSNYGYTF. The CDR3 region has the DNA TGTGCCAGCAGCTCCCTAGTGGGACAGGGTTCTAACTATGGCTACACCTTC.